This T cell receptor beta chain was recorded in a study of cytomegalovirus exposure and HLA in healthy donors. This CDR3 spans 15 amino acids. V dropped 1 base and J dropped 5; count of bases not matched to a gene: 6. Per germline, CDR1 SGHRS and CDR2 YFSETQ. About this clone itself: Its target is not known.

The PCR employed 60 Vbeta primers together with 13 Jbeta primers. Method: immunoSEQ multiplex PCR; TCRdb's copy keeps in-frame clones and lacks some. The specimen's table records 35,000 to 45,000 clones. Overall study findings and caveats: The authors later found TCR association rates varying by HLA locus, with DRB1 most and HLA-C fewest.

The source of this sequence is a man aged 35 to 55 in good health and CMV-seropositive. The sequenced material came from PBMCs. The rearrangement uses TRBV5-1 and TRBJ2-3, with 8 positions matching TRBD1. CDR3: CASSLNGQGLDTQYF. The DNA for the CDR3 is TGCGCCAGCAGCTTGAATGGACAGGGTTTAGATACGCAGTATTTT.